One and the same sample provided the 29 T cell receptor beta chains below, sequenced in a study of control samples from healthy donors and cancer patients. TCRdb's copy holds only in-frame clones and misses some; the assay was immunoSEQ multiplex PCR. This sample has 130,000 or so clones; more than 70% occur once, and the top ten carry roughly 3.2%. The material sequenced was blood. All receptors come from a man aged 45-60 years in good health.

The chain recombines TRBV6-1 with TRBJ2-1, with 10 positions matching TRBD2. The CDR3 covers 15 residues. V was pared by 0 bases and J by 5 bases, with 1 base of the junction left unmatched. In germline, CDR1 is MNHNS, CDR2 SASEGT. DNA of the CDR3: TGTGCCAGCAGTGAAGCTAGCGGGGGGCACAATGAGCAGTTCTTC. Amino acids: CASSEASGGHNEQFF.

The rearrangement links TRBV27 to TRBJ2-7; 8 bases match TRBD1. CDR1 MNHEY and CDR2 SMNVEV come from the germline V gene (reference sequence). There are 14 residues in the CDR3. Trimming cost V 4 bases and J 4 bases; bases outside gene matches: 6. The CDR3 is CASSSSRGRYEQYF. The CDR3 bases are TGTGCCAGCAGTTCCTCCAGGGGGCGGTACGAGCAGTACTTC.

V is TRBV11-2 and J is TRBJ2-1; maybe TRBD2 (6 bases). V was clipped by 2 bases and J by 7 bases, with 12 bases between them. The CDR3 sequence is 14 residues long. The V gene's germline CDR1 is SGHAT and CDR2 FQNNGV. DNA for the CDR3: TGTGCCAGCAGCTTAAGGGGCGGGGTAAATGAGCAGTTCTTC. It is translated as CASSLRGGVNEQFF.

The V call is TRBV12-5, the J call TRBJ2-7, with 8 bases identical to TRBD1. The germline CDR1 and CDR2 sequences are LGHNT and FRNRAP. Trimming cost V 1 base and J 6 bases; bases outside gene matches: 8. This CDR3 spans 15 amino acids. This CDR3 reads CASGLGGRGLSEQYF. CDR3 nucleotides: TGTGCTAGTGGTTTGGGCGGCAGGGGGCTAAGCGAGCAGTACTTC.

The CDR3 loop is CASSYGIYGYTF. The CDR3 bases are TGTGCCAGCAGTTACGGAATTTATGGCTACACCTTC. The chain employs TRBV6-2 or TRBV6-3 and TRBJ1-2; D unclear. Per germline, CDR1 MNHEY and CDR2 SVGEGT. This CDR3 comprises 12 residues. V was trimmed by 2 bases and J by 5 bases, leaving 6 bases between them.

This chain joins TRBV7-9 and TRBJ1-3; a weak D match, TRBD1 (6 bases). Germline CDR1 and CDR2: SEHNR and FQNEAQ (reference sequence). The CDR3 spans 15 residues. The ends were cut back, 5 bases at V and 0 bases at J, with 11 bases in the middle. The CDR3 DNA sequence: TGTGCCAGCAGCCCAGGGGATACCTCTGGAAACACCATATATTTT. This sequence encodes CASSPGDTSGNTIYF.

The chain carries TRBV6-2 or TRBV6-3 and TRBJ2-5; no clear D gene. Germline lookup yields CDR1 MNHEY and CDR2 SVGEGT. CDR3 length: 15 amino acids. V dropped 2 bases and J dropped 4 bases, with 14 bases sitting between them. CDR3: CASSYGYLVAETQYF. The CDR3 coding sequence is TGTGCCAGCAGTTACGGTTACCTAGTGGCAGAGACCCAGTACTTC.

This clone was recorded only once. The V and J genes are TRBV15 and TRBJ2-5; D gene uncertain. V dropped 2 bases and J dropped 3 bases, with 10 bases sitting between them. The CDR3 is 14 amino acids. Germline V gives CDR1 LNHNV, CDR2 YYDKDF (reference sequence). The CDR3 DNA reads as TGTGCCACCAGCAGAAGACTTTCGGAAGAGACCCAGTACTTC. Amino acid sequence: CATSRRLSEETQYF.

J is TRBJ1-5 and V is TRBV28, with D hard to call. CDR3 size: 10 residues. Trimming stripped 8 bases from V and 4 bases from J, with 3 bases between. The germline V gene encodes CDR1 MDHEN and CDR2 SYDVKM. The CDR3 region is CASGNQPQHF. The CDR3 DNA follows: TGTGCCAGCGGGAATCAGCCCCAGCATTTT.

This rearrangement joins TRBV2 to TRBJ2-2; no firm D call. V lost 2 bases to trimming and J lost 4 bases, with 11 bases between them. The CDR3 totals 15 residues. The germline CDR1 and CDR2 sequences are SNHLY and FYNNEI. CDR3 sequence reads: CASSETRPITGELFF. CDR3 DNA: TGTGCCAGCAGTGAAACACGGCCTATCACCGGGGAGCTGTTTTTT.

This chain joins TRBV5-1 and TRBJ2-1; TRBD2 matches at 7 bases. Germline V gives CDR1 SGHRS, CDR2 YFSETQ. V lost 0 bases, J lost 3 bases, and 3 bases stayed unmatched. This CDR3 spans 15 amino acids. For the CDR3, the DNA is TGCGCCAGCAGCTTGGAAGGGACTAACTACAATGAGCAGTTCTTC. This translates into CASSLEGTNYNEQFF.

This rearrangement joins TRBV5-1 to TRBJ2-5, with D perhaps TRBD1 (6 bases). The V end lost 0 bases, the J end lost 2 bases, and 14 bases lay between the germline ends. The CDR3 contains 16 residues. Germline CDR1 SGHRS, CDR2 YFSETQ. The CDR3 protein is CASSLVGGVRQETQYF. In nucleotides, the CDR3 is TGCGCCAGCAGCTTGGTTGGGGGCGTAAGGCAAGAGACCCAGTACTTC.

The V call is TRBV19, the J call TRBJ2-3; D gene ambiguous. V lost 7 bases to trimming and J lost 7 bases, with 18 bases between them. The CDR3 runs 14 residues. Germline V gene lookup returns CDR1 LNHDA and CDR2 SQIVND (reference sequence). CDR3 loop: CASTMAQAPNTQYF. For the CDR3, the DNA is TGTGCCAGTACCATGGCGCAGGCCCCAAATACGCAGTATTTT.

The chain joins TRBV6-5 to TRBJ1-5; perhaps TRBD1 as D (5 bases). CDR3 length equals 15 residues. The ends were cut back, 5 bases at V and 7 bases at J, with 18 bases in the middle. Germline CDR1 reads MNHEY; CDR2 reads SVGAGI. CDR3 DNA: TGTGCCAGCAGTACCGCCGGGGGACTAGGGCAGCCCCAGCATTTT. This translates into CASSTAGGLGQPQHF.

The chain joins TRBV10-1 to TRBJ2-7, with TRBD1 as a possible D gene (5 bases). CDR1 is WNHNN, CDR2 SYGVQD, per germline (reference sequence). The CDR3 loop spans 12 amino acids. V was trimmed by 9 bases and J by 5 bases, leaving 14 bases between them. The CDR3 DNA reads TGCGCCAGAGGGCCAGGGAAAAACGAGCAGTACTTC. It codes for CARGPGKNEQYF.

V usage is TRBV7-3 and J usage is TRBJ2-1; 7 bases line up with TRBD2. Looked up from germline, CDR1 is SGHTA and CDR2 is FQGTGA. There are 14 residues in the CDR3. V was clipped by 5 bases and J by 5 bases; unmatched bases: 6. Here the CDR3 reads CASSQSGVDNEQFF. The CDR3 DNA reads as TGTGCCAGCAGCCAGAGCGGGGTGGACAATGAGCAGTTCTTC.

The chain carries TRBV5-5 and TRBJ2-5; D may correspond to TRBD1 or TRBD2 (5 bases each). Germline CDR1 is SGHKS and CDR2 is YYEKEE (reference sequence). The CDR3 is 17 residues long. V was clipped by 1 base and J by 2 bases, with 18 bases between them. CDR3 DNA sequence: TGTGCCAGCAGCTTGACAGGAGTGAGGGGTTGGCAAGAGACCCAGTACTTC. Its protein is CASSLTGVRGWQETQYF.

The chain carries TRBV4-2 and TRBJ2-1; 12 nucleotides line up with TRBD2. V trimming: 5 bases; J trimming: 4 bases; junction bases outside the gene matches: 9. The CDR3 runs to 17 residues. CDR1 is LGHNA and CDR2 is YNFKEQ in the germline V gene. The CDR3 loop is CASSVRLAGANYNEQFF. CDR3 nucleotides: TGTGCCAGCAGCGTAAGACTAGCGGGGGCCAATTACAATGAGCAGTTCTTC.

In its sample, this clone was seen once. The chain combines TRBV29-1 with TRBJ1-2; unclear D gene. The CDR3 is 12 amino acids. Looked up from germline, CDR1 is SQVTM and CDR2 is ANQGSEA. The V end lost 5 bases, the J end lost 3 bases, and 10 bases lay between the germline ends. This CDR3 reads CSVRTDYYGYTF. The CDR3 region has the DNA TGCAGCGTTAGGACGGATTACTATGGCTACACCTTC.

CDR3 protein: CASSKGQGALVYEQYF. For the CDR3, the DNA is TGTGCCAGTAGTAAGGGACAGGGGGCTCTCGTCTACGAGCAGTACTTC. The J gene is TRBJ2-7, the V gene TRBV19; 12 nucleotides match TRBD1. The CDR3 has 16 residues. J was trimmed by 3 bases and V by 4 bases; bases with no gene match: 7. Germline V CDR1 and CDR2: LNHDA, SQIVND (reference sequence).

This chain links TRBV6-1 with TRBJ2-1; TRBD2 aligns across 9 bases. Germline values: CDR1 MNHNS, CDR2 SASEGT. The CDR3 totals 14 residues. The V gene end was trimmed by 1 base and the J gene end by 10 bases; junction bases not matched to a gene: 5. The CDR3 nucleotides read TGTGCCAGCAGTGAAGATACTAGCGGGTCAGAGCAGTTCTTC. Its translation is CASSEDTSGSEQFF.

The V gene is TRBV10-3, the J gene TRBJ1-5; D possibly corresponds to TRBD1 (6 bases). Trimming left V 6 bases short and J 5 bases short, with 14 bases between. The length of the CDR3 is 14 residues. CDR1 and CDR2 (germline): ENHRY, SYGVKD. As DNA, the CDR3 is TGTGCCATCAGGGATACAGGGATCCATCAGCCCCAGCATTTT. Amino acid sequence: CAIRDTGIHQPQHF.

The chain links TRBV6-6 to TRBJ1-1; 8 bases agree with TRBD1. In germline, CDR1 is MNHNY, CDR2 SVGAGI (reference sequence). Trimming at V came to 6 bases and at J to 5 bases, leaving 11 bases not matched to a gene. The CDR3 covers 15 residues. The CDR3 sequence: CASRFRTGGRTEAFF. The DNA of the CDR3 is TGTGCCAGCAGGTTTCGAACAGGGGGTAGGACTGAAGCTTTCTTT.

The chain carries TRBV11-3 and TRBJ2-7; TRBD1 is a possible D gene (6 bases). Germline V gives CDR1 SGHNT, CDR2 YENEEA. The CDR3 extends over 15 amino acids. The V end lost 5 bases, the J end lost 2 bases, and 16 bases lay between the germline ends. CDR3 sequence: CASSRGRDTTYEQYF. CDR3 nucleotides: TGTGCCAGCAGCCGAGGTAGGGACACAACCTACGAGCAGTACTTC.

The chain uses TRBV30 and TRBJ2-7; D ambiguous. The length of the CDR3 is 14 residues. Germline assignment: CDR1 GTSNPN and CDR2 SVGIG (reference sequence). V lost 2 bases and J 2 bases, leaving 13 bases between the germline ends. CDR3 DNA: TGTGCCTGGAGTATCGGCAGGAAAACCTACGAGCAGTACTTC. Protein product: CAWSIGRKTYEQYF.

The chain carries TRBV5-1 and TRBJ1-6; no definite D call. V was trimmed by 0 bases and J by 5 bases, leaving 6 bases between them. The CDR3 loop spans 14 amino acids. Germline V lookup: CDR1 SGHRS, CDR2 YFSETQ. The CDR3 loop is CASSLGEDNSPLHF. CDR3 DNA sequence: TGCGCCAGCAGCTTGGGGGAGGATAATTCACCCCTCCACTTT.

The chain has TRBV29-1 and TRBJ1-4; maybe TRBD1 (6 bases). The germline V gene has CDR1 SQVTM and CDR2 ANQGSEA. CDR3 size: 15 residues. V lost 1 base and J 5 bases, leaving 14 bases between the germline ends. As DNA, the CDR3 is TGCAGCGTTGAAGGGATAGGGGGTTCCAATGAAAAACTGTTTTTT. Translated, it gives CSVEGIGGSNEKLFF.

CDR3 loop: CASSFSSGGQIYGYTF. The DNA for the CDR3 is TGTGCCAGCAGTTTTTCCTCGGGGGGGCAGATCTATGGCTACACCTTC. The gene calls are TRBV28 and TRBJ1-2; the D gene is possibly TRBD1 (6 bases). This CDR3 has 16 amino acids. The germline V gene encodes CDR1 MDHEN and CDR2 SYDVKM. The germline V and J ends were trimmed by 3 bases and 4 bases, with 18 bases remaining between them.

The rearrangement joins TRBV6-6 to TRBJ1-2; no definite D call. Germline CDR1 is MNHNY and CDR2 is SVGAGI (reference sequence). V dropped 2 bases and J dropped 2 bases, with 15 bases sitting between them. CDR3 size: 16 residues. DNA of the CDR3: TGTGCCAGCAGTTACCCCGGGCCGATTGGGAACTATGGCTACACCTTC. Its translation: CASSYPGPIGNYGYTF.